These 25 T cell receptor beta chains came from one sample sequenced in a study of shared clonotypes between healthy human individuals. Sequenced by immunoSEQ multiplex PCR; TCRdb stores in-frame clones only, minus some. The table has about 2.4 million clones, roughly 93% seen once. The sample was naive CD4+ T cells from PBMCs. Regarding subset: CD45RA+ positively selected. These receptors were taken from a young man in good health. Some clones in this sample may be carry-over from other donors' samples.

The V and J genes are TRBV5-1 and TRBJ2-7; a possible D gene is TRBD2 (5 bases). V was trimmed by 6 bases and J by 4 bases, leaving 17 bases between them. Germline values: CDR1 SGHRS, CDR2 YFSETQ. This CDR3 has 14 residues. CDR3 sequence reads: CASTPDGNGYEQYF. The CDR3 DNA sequence: TGCGCCAGCACCCCGGACGGGAACGGGTACGAGCAGTACTTC.

This clone has more than one count but fewer than ten. Other DNA sequences in the sample encode the same CDR3. This rearrangement joins TRBV28 to TRBJ2-4; TRBD2 might be the D (6 bases). Trimming shortened V by 6 bases and J by 0 bases, and 9 bases separated the two germline ends. CDR3 length: 14 residues. Looked up from germline, CDR1 is MDHEN and CDR2 is SYDVKM. CDR3 coding DNA: TGTGCCAGCAGCCCGGGACTAGCCAAAAACATTCAGTACTTC. Protein sequence: CASSPGLAKNIQYF.

V is TRBV10-1 and J is TRBJ2-3; 9 positions agree with TRBD1. This CDR3 is built from 16 residues. Germline CDR1 reads WNHNN; CDR2 reads SYGVQD (reference sequence). Losses at the gene ends were 5 bases for V and 0 bases for J; bases not matched to a gene: 6. CDR3 bases: TGCGCCAGCAGTAACAACAGGGGGCGAAGCACAGATACGCAGTATTTT. Amino acids: CASSNNRGRSTDTQYF.

J is TRBJ2-5 and V is TRBV30; TRBD2 matches 16 bases. Germline values: CDR1 GTSNPN, CDR2 SVGIG (reference sequence). CDR3 size: 15 residues. V dropped 5 bases and J dropped 3; count of bases not matched to a gene: 3. The CDR3 DNA sequence: TGTGCCTGGGCGGGACTAGCGGGAGGGGAAGAGACCCAGTACTTC. Translating it yields CAWAGLAGGEETQYF.

The rearrangement joins TRBV7-2 to TRBJ1-1; D ambiguous. The CDR3 has 15 residues. Germline-derived CDR1 and CDR2 are SGHTA and FQGNSA. V dropped 3 bases and J dropped 5 bases, with 16 bases sitting between them. In DNA, the CDR3 is TGTGCCAGCAGCTTGGCAGATAGAGGGTGGACTGAAGCTTTCTTT. The encoded protein is CASSLADRGWTEAFF.

The chain uses TRBV7-3 and TRBJ2-5; D may be TRBD1 (6 bases). The V gene's germline CDR1 is SGHTA and CDR2 FQGTGA. Trimming shortened V by 1 base and J by 1 base, and 10 bases separated the two germline ends. This CDR3 is 15 amino acids long. The CDR3 reads CASSLIPGAQETQYF. The CDR3 bases are TGTGCCAGCAGCTTAATCCCAGGGGCCCAAGAGACCCAGTACTTC.

This clone was observed a handful of times. The chain couples TRBV28 to TRBJ2-2, with a possible D match to TRBD2 (7 bases). The CDR3 loop spans 15 amino acids. Trimming shortened V by 7 bases and J by 16 bases, and 28 bases separated the two germline ends. Germline V gene sequence: CDR1 MDHEN, CDR2 SYDVKM. This CDR3 reads CASTLGGQGRTQSFF. CDR3 sequence (DNA): TGTGCCAGCACCCTGGGGGGGCAGGGTCGGACCCAGTCGTTTTTT.

The chain uses TRBV13 and TRBJ2-7, with 8 positions matching TRBD2. V shed 2 bases, J shed 5 bases, and the junction held 8 bases outside the gene matches. Germline lookup yields CDR1 PRHDT and CDR2 FYEKMQ (reference sequence). The CDR3 contains 15 residues. CDR3: CASSLPAGASNEQYF. The CDR3 nucleotides are TGTGCCAGCAGCTTACCAGCGGGAGCAAGCAACGAGCAGTACTTC.

The CDR3 DNA follows: TGTGCCAGCACTCCTGAGGTGGGAAACACCATATATTTT. It encodes CASTPEVGNTIYF. The rearrangement links TRBV6-1 to TRBJ1-3; D is unresolved. Germline V lookup: CDR1 MNHNS, CDR2 SASEGT. Trimming left V 7 bases short and J 4 bases short, with 11 bases between. This CDR3 comprises 13 residues.

The rearrangement joins TRBV10-1 to TRBJ2-1, with D possibly matching TRBD2 (5 bases). V dropped 1 base and J dropped 2 bases, with 12 bases sitting between them. The CDR3 sequence is 16 residues long. Germline V gene data show CDR1 as WNHNN and CDR2 as SYGVQD (reference sequence). CDR3 in amino acids: CASSELEEATYNEQFF. The CDR3 region has the DNA TGCGCCAGCAGTGAGTTGGAGGAGGCCACCTACAATGAGCAGTTCTTC.

V and J are TRBV5-8 and TRBJ2-2; D unclear. V was clipped by 1 base and J by 0 bases, with 7 bases between them. Germline CDR1 and CDR2: SGHTS and YDEGEE. There are 15 residues in the CDR3. CDR3: CASSLRQANTGELFF. The CDR3 DNA is TGTGCCAGCAGCTTGAGGCAGGCGAACACCGGGGAGCTGTTTTTT.

This clone was detected once. This rearrangement joins TRBV5-1 to TRBJ2-7; 7 nucleotides line up with TRBD1. The CDR3 is 17 amino acids. V was pared by 3 bases and J by 0 bases, with 12 bases of the junction left unmatched. Germline CDR1 is SGHRS and CDR2 is YFSETQ. The CDR3 sequence: CASSWRRDSLLSYEQYF. CDR3 coding DNA: TGCGCCAGCAGCTGGAGAAGGGACAGCCTGCTCTCCTACGAGCAGTACTTC.

J is TRBJ1-6 and V is TRBV18, with TRBD1 matching over 8 bases. Germline V gene lookup returns CDR1 KGHSH and CDR2 LQKENI. With V trimmed by 5 bases and J by 4 bases, 4 bases remained unmatched. The CDR3 has 15 amino acids. This chain's CDR3 is CASSSDRGYNSPLHF. CDR3 nucleotides: TGTGCCAGCTCAAGCGACAGGGGATATAATTCACCCCTCCACTTT.

The CDR3 loop is CASSDGQGNTEAFF. The CDR3 DNA reads TGTGCCAGCAGTGACGGTCAGGGGAACACTGAAGCTTTCTTT. V is TRBV6-4 and J is TRBJ1-1, with D tentatively TRBD1 (5 bases). V lost 2 bases, J lost 1 base, and 8 bases lay in between. CDR3 length: 14 amino acids. CDR1 MRHNA and CDR2 SNTAGT come from the germline V gene.

The CDR3 is CASSEQVAGIGGEQFF. In DNA form, the CDR3 reads TGTGCCAGCAGTGAGCAGGTAGCGGGCATCGGCGGTGAGCAGTTCTTC. This chain connects TRBV6-1 to TRBJ2-1, with 7 bases aligning to TRBD2. The CDR3 runs to 16 residues. Germline CDR1 reads MNHNS; CDR2 reads SASEGT. The J segment lost 9 bases and the V segment lost 3 bases, leaving 14 bases of the junction unmatched.

The chain links TRBV6-1 to TRBJ2-7, with a possible D match to TRBD1 (5 bases). Trimming pared 6 bases from V and 0 bases from J, leaving 12 bases between. The CDR3 is 14 amino acids. Germline V gives CDR1 MNHNS, CDR2 SASEGT. CDR3: CASREQESSYEQYF. CDR3 sequence (DNA): TGTGCCAGCAGAGAACAGGAAAGCTCCTACGAGCAGTACTTC.

The chain uses TRBV25-1 and TRBJ2-5, with 9 nucleotides matching TRBD2. This CDR3 comprises 14 residues. Germline trimming cut 6 bases from V and 2 bases from J; bases unmatched to any gene: 4. Looked up from germline, CDR1 is MGHDK and CDR2 is SYGVNS. The CDR3 reads CASRPLAGQETQYF. The CDR3 coding sequence is TGTGCCAGCAGGCCGCTAGCGGGGCAAGAGACCCAGTACTTC.

The CDR3 DNA reads as TGTGCCAGCGGGACCCACCAGGGAGGCTACGAGCAGTACTTC. It translates to CASGTHQGGYEQYF. The gene calls are TRBV28 and TRBJ2-7, with a weak D call TRBD2 (6 bases). CDR1 MDHEN and CDR2 SYDVKM come from the germline V gene. The CDR3 is 14 residues long. V gave up 8 bases and J gave up 3 bases, with 17 bases separating them.

The chain combines TRBV7-5 with TRBJ2-7. TRBV7-5 is a recognized pseudogene. This CDR3 is built from 13 residues. The CDR3 sequence: CASPRTPLYEQYF. CDR3 sequence (DNA): TGTGCCAGTCCCCGTACCCCTCTCTACGAGCAGTACTTC.

The genes are TRBV28 and TRBJ1-1; D possibly corresponds to TRBD1 (5 bases). Trimming took 8 bases from V and 2 from J, leaving 12 bases between them. The CDR3 has 13 residues. CDR1 and CDR2 (germline): MDHEN, SYDVKM. CDR3 sequence (DNA): TGTGCCAGCCCTCAGACAGCAAACACTGAAGCTTTCTTT. Protein product: CASPQTANTEAFF.

The V call is TRBV18, the J call TRBJ1-1, with TRBD1 identical over 7 bases. Germline CDR1 is KGHSH and CDR2 is LQKENI. The CDR3 is made up of 14 amino acids. The trim removed 4 bases at V and 9 bases at J, leaving 11 bases unmatched. The CDR3 reads CASSLGQHGIKAFF. CDR3 DNA: TGTGCCAGCTCACTGGGACAGCACGGGATTAAAGCTTTCTTT.

The J gene is TRBJ2-1, the V gene TRBV7-8; weak D call: TRBD2 (6 bases). V was clipped by 1 base and J by 7 bases, with 11 bases between them. CDR1 and CDR2 (germline): SGHVS, FQNEAQ. The CDR3 length is 14 residues. CDR3: CASSLGLVPNEQFF. DNA for the CDR3: TGTGCCAGCAGCTTAGGACTAGTCCCTAATGAGCAGTTCTTC.

The V gene is TRBV7-3, the J gene TRBJ2-1, with TRBD2 matching over 9 bases. Germline CDR1 reads SGHTA; CDR2 reads FQGTGA. Trimming cost V 3 bases and J 2 bases; bases outside gene matches: 14. This CDR3 contains 19 residues. The DNA for the CDR3 is TGTGCCAGCAGCTTGAGGGCCCACCTAGCGGGATCCCCCTACAATGAGCAGTTCTTC. It translates to CASSLRAHLAGSPYNEQFF.

The chain uses TRBV7-2 and TRBJ2-1, with 7 positions matching TRBD2. The germline V gene encodes CDR1 SGHTA and CDR2 FQGNSA. CDR3 size: 19 residues. The ends lost 3 bases at V and 8 bases at J; junction bases unmatched: 22. This CDR3 is CASSLGIGAGPLPSHEQFF. The CDR3, as DNA: TGTGCCAGCAGCTTGGGTATCGGAGCGGGACCCTTACCGTCCCATGAGCAGTTCTTC.

The chain carries TRBV5-1 and TRBJ2-1; weak D call: TRBD1 (6 bases). V lost 0 bases, J lost 3 bases, and 16 bases lay in between. The CDR3 runs 17 residues. Germline V CDR1 and CDR2: SGHRS, YFSETQ. The DNA for the CDR3 is TGCGCCAGCAGCTTGGTGGGCCAGGGGCTACGCTACAATGAGCAGTTCTTC. Its protein product is CASSLVGQGLRYNEQFF.